This T cell receptor beta chain was recovered during a study of cytomegalovirus exposure and HLA in healthy donors. Study-level findings and limits: Across donors, most TCRs were seen rarely, yet some public ones were widespread.

Losses at the gene ends were 10 bases for V and 6 bases for J; bases not matched to a gene: 12. Germline loops: CDR1 MNHEY, CDR2 SVGAGI. The CDR3 spans 15 residues. 13 Jbeta primers and 60 Vbeta primers were used for the PCR. This table comes from immunoSEQ multiplex PCR, and its TCRdb copy is limited to in-frame clones, with some not included. The sample includes 100,000 to 150,000 clones, around four fifths of them seen just once. For this clone: Antigen: not known.

The chain joins TRBV6-5 to TRBJ1-5, with TRBD1 matching 10 bases. The sample taken for sequencing was PBMCs. The receptor was derived from a boy aged 2 to 9 in good health and CMV-seronegative. In nucleotides, the CDR3 is TGTGCCACGGGAACCGGGACAGGGGTCGTTCAGCCCCAGCATTTT. Translation gives CATGTGTGVVQPQHF.